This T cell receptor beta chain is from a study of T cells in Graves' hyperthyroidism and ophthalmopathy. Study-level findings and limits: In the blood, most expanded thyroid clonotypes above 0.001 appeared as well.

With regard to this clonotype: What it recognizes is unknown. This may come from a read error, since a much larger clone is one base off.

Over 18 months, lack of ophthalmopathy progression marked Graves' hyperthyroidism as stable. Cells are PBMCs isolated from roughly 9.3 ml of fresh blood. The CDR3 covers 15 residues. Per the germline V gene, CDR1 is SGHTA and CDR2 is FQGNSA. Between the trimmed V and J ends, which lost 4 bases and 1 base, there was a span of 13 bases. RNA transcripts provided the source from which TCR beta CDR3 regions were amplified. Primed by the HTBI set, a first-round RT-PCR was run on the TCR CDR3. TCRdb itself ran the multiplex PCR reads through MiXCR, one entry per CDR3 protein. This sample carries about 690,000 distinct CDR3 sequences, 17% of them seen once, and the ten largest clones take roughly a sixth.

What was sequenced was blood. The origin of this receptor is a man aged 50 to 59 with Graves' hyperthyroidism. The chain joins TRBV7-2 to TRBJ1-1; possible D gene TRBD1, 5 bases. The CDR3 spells CASSSRTRGNTEAFF. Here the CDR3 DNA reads TGTGCCAGCAGCTCGAGGACAAGAGGGAACACTGAAGCTTTCTTT.